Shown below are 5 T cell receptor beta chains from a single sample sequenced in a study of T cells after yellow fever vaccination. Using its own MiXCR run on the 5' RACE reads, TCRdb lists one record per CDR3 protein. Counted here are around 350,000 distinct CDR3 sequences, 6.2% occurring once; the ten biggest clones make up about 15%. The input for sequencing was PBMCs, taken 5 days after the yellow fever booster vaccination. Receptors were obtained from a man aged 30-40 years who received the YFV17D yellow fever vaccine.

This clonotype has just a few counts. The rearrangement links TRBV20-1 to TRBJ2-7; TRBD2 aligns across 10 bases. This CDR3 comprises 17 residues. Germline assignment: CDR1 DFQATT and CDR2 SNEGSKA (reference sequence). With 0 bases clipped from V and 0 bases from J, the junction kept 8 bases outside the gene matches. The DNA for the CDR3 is TGCAGTGCTAGAGATCCTAGCGGGGGATCCAGCTCCTACGAGCAGTACTTC. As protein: CSARDPSGGSSSYEQYF.

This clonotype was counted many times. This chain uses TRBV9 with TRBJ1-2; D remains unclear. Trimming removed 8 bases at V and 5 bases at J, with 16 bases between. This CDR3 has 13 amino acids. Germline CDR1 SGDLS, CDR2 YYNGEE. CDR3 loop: CASKGQLKYGYTF. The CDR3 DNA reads TGTGCCAGTAAAGGGCAATTAAAGTATGGCTACACCTTC. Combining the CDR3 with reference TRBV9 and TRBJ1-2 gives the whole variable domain DSGVTQTPKHLITATGQRVTLRCSPRSGDLSVYWYQQSLDQGLQFLIQYYNGEERAKGNILERFSAQQFPDLHSELNLSSLELGDSALYFCASKGQLKYGYTFGSGTRLTVV.

CDR3 region: CASSRRTVMNTEAFF. CDR3 sequence (DNA): TGTGCCAGCAGCCGACGTACAGTGATGAACACTGAAGCTTTCTTT. The chain uses TRBV7-2 and TRBJ1-1; unclear D gene. CDR3 size: 15 residues. CDR1 SGHTA and CDR2 FQGNSA come from the germline V gene. V dropped 5 bases and J dropped 0 bases, with 13 bases sitting between them.

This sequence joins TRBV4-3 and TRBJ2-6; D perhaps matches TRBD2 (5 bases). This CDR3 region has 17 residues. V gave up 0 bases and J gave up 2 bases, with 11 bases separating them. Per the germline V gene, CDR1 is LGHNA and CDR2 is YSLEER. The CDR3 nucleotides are TGCGCCAGCAGCCAAGAAAATTACGGGGCTGGGGCCAACGTCCTGACTTTC. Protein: CASSQENYGAGANVLTF.

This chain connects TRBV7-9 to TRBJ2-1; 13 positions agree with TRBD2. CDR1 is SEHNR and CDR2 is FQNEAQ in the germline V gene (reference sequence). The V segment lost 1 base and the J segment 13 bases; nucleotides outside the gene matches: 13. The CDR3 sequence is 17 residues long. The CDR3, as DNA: TGTGCCAGCAGCTTAGGGACTAGCGGGAGATACCCCCCAAATCAGTTCTTC. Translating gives CASSLGTSGRYPPNQFF.